The T cell receptor (beta chain) described here comes from a study of cytomegalovirus exposure and HLA in healthy donors. On this clone itself: Its cognate antigen is unknown.

Study results and limitations: 150 or so TCR beta chains were listed as cytomegalovirus-associated. In a later analysis, first-cohort TCR clusters were found to tend to co-occur in the 100 to 150 validation repertoires.

Using immunoSEQ multiplex PCR, the repertoire was profiled, and TCRdb retains in-frame clones only, with some absent. This table holds about 75,000 clones, 70% to 90% found once. The CDR3 runs 13 residues. CDR1 is SGHDN and CDR2 is FVKESK in the germline V gene. Trimming left V 0 bases short and J 2 bases short, with 3 bases between. The chain has TRBV14 and TRBJ2-3; no clear D. The TCR sequence derives from a man aged 30-40 years in good health and CMV-seronegative. Sample: PBMCs. CDR3 protein: CASSQEYTDTQYF. The DNA of the CDR3 is TGTGCCAGCAGCCAAGAATACACAGATACGCAGTATTTT.